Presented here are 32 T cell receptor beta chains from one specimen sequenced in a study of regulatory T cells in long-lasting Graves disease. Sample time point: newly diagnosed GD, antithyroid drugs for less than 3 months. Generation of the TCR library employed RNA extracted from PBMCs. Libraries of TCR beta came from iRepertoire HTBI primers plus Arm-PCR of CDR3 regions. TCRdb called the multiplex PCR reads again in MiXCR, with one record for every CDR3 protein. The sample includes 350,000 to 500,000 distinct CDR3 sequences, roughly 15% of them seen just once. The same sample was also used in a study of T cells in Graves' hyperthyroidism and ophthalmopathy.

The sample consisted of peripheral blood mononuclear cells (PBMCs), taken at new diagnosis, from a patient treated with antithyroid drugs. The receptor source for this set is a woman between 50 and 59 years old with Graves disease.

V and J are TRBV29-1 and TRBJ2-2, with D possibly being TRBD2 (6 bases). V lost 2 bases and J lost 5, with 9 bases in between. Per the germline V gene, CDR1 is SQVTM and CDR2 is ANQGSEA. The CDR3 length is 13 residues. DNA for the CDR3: TGCAGCGTTGAACTAGCGTGGACCGGGGAGCTGTTTTTT. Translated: CSVELAWTGELFF.

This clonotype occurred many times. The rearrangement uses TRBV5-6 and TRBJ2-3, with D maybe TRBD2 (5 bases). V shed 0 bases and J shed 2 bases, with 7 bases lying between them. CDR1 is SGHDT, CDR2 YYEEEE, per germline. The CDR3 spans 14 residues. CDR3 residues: CASSLVEDTDTQYF. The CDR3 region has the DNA TGTGCCAGCAGCTTGGTGGAGGACACAGATACGCAGTATTTT.

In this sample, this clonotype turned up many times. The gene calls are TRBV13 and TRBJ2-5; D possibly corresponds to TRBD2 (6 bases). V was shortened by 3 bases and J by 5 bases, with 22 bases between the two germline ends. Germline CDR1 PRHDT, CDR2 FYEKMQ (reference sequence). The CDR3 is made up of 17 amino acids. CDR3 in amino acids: CASSFLSSRGDIETQYF. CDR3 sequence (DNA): TGTGCCAGCAGCTTTCTTTCTTCGCGGGGAGATATTGAGACCCAGTACTTC.

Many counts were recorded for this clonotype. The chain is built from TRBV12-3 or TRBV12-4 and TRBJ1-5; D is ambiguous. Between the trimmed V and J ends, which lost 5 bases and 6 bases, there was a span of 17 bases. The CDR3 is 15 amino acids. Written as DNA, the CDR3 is TGTGCCAGCAGTGCCGACAAGACCCAATTTCAGCCCCAGCATTTT. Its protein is CASSADKTQFQPQHF.

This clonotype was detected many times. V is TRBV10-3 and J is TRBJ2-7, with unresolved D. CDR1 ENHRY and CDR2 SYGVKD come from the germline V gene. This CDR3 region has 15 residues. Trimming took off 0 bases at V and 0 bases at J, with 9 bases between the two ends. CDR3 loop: CAISESEEASYEQYF. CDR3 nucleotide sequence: TGTGCCATCAGTGAGTCCGAAGAGGCCTCCTACGAGCAGTACTTC.

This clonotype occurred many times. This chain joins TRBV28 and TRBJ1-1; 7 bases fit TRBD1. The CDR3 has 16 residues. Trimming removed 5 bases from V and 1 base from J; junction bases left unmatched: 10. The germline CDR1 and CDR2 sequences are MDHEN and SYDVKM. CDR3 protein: CASSTTQGWPNTEAFF. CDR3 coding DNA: TGTGCCAGCAGTACCACACAGGGGTGGCCGAACACTGAAGCTTTCTTT.

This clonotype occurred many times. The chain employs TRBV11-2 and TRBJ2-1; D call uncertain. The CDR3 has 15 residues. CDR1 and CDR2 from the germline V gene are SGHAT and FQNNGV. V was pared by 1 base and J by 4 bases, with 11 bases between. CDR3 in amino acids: CASSLAVPRYNEQFF. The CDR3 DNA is TGTGCCAGCAGCTTAGCGGTACCCCGTTACAATGAGCAGTTCTTC.

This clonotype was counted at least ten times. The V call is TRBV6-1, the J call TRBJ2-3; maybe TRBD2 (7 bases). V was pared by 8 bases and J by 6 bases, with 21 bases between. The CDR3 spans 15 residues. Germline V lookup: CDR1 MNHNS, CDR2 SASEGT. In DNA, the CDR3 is TGTGCCAGCGTCGGGACACGGCAGGGAGGGGATACGCAGTATTTT. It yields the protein CASVGTRQGGDTQYF.

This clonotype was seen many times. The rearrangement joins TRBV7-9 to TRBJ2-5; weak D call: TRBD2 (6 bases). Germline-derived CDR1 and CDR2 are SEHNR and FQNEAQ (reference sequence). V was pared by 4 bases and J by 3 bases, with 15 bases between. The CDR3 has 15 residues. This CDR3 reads CASSWDFIWEETQYF. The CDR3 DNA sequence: TGTGCCAGCAGCTGGGACTTCATCTGGGAAGAGACCCAGTACTTC.

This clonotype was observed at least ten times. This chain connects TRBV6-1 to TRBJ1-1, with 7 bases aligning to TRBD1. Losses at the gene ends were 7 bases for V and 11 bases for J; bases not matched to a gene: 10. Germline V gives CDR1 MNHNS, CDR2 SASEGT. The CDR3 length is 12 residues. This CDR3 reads CASTDRARFAFF. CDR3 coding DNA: TGTGCCAGCACCGACAGGGCACGCTTCGCTTTCTTT.

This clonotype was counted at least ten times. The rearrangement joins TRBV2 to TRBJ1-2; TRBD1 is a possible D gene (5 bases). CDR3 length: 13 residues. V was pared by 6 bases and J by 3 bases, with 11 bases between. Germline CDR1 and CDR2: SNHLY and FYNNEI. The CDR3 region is CASRGDADYGYTF. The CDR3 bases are TGTGCCAGCAGAGGGGACGCAGACTATGGCTACACCTTC.

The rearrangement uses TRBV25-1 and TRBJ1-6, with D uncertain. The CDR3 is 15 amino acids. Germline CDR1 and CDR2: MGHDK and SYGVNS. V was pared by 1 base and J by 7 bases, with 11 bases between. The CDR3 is CASSESGALNSPLHF. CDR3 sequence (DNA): TGTGCCAGCAGTGAATCGGGTGCCCTAAATTCACCCCTCCACTTT.

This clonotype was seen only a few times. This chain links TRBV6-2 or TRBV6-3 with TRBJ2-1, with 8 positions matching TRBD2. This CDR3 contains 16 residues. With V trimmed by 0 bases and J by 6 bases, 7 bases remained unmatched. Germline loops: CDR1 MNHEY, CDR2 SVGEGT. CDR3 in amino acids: CASSYSAGEWGNEQFF. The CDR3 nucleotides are TGTGCCAGCAGTTACTCAGCGGGGGAATGGGGCAATGAGCAGTTCTTC.

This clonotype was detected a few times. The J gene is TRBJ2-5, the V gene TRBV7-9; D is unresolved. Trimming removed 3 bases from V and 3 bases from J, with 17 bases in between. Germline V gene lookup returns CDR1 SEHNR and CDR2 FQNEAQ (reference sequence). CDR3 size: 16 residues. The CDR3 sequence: CASSFRWGSEKETQYF. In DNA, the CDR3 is TGTGCCAGCAGCTTTAGGTGGGGATCCGAGAAAGAGACCCAGTACTTC.

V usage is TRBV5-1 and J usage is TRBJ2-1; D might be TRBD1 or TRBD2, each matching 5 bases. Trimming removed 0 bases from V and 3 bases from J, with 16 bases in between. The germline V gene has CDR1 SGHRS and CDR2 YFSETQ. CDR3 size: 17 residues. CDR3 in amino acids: CASSLGEVGVFYNEQFF. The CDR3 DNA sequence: TGCGCCAGCAGCTTGGGAGAGGTGGGGGTATTCTACAATGAGCAGTTCTTC.

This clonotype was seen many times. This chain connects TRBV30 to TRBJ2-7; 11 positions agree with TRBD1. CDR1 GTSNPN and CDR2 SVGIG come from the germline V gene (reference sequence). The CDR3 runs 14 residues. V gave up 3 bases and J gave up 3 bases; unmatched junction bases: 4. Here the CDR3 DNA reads TGTGCCTGGAGCACCGGGACAGGGGGCTACGAGCAGTACTTC. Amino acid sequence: CAWSTGTGGYEQYF.

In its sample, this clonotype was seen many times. The CDR3 nucleotides read TGTGCCAGCAGCTGGGAGAGTACCTACGAGCAGTACTTC. The encoded protein is CASSWESTYEQYF. J is TRBJ2-7 and V is TRBV7-8, with TRBD2 as a possible D gene (5 bases). Trimming shortened V by 4 bases and J by 2 bases, and 9 bases separated the two germline ends. Germline loops: CDR1 SGHVS, CDR2 FQNEAQ. The CDR3 contains 13 residues.

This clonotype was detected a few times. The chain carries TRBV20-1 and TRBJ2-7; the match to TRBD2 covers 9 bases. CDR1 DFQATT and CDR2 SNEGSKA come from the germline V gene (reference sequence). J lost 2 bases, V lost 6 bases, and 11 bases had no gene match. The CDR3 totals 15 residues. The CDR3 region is CSAPSPASGTYEQYF. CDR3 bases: TGCAGTGCACCCAGCCCGGCTAGCGGGACCTACGAGCAGTACTTC.

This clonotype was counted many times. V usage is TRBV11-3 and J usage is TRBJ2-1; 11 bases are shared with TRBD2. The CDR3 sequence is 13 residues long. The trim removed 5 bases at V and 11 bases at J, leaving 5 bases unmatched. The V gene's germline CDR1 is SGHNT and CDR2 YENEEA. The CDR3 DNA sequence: TGTGCCAGCAGCCTAGGGACTAGCGGAAAGCAGTTCTTC. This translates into CASSLGTSGKQFF.

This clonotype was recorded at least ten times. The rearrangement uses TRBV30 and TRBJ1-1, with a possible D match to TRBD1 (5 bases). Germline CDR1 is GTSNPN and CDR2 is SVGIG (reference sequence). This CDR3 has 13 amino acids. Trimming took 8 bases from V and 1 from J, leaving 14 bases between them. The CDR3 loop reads CALSPGQNTEAFF. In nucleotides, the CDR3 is TGTGCCCTGTCCCCTGGACAGAACACTGAAGCTTTCTTT.

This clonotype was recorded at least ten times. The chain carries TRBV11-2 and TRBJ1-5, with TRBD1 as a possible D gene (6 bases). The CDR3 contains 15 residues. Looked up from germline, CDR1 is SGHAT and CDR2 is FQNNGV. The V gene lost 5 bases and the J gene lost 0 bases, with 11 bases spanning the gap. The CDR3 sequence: CASSQGQNSNQPQHF. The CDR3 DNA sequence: TGTGCCAGCAGCCAAGGACAGAATAGCAATCAGCCCCAGCATTTT. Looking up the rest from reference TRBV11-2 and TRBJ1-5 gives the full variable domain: EAGVAQSPRYKIIEKRQSVAFWCNPISGHATLYWYQQILGQGPKLLIQFQNNGVVDDSQLPKDRFSAERLKGVDSTLKIQPAKLEDSAVYLCASSQGQNSNQPQHFGDGTRLSIL.

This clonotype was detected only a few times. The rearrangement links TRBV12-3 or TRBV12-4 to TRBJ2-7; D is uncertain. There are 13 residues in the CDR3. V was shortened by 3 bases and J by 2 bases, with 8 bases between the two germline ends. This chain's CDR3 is CASSFKGTYEQYF. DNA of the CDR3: TGTGCCAGCAGTTTCAAGGGAACCTACGAGCAGTACTTC.

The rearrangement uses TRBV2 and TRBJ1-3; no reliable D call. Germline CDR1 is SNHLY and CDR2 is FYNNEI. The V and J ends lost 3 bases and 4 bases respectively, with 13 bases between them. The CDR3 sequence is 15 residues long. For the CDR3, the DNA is TGTGCCAGCAGTGAGTCCGGCGTGGGCGGAAACACCATATATTTT. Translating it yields CASSESGVGGNTIYF.

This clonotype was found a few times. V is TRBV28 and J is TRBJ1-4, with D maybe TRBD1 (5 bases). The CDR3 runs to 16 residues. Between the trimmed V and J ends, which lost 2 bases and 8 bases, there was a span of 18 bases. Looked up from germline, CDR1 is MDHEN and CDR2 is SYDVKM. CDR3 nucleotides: TGTGCCAGCAGTTTAACCTACGGGGGGGTTCGAGAAAAACTGTTTTTT. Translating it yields CASSLTYGGVREKLFF.

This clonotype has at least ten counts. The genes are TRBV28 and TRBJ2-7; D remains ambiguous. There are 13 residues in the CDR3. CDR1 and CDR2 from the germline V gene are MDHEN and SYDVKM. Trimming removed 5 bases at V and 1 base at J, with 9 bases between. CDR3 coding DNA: TGTGCCAGCAGTAGATGGATTTCCTACGAGCAGTACTTC. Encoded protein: CASSRWISYEQYF.

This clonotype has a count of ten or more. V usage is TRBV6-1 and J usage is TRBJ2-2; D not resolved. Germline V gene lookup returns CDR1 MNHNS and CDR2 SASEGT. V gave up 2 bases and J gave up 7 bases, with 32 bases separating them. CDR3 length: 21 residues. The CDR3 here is CASSEYGRLDPGGPKGGELFF. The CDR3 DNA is TGTGCCAGCAGTGAATACGGACGCCTGGATCCCGGCGGCCCGAAGGGCGGGGAGCTGTTTTTT.

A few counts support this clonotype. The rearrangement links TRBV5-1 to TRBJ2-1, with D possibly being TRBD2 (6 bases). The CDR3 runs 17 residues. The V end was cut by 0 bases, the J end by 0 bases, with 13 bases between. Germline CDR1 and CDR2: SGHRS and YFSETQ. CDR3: CASSLGRGDSSYNEQFF. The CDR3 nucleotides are TGCGCCAGCAGCTTGGGTCGCGGGGATAGCTCCTACAATGAGCAGTTCTTC.

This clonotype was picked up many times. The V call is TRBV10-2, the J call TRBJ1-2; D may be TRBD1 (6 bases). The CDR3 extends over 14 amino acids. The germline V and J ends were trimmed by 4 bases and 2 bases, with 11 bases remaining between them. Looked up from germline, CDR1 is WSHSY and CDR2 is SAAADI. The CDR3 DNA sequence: TGCGCCAGCAGTGTTGGACAGCCGAACTATGGCTACACCTTC. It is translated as CASSVGQPNYGYTF.

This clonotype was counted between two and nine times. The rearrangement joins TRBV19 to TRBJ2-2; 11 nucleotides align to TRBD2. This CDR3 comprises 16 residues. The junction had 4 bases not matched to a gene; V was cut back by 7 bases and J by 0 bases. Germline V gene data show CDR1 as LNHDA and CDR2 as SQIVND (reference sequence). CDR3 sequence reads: CASKRLAGPNTGELFF. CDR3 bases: TGTGCCAGTAAACGACTAGCGGGACCGAACACCGGGGAGCTGTTTTTT.

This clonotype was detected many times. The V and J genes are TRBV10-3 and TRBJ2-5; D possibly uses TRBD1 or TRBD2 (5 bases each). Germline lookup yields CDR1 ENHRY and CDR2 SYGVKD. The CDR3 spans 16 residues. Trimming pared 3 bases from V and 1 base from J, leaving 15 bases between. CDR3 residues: CAISDISIGTQETQYF. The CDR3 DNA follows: TGTGCCATCAGTGATATATCGATAGGGACCCAAGAGACCCAGTACTTC.

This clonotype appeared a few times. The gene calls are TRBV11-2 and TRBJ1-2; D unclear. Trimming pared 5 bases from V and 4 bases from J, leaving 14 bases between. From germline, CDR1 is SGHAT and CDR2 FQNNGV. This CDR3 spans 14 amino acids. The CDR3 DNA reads TGTGCCAGCAGCCAAGAGGGCAGCACCTATGGCTACACCTTC. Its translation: CASSQEGSTYGYTF.

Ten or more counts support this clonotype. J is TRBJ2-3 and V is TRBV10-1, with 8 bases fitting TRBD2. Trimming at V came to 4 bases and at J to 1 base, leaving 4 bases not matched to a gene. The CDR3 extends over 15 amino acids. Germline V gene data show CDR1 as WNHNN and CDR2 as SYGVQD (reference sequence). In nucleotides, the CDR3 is TGCGCCAGCAGTGGGAGCGGGAGCGGCACAGATACGCAGTATTTT. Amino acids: CASSGSGSGTDTQYF.